The text below deals with one T cell receptor (beta chain). Antigen unknown. CD45RO-negative cells were positively selected for CCR7, leaving out terminally differentiated effector memory CD45RA+ cells. The sample comes from a study of shared clonotypes between healthy human individuals. Study-wide findings and caveats: Memory subsets generally showed smaller estimated richness than naive subsets did.

The V segment lost 2 bases and the J segment 7 bases; nucleotides outside the gene matches: 4. Per the germline V gene, CDR1 is SGHDT and CDR2 is YYEEEE. The CDR3 spans 15 residues. Profiled with immunoSEQ multiplex PCR; TCRdb holds only in-frame clones, not every one. The repertoire holds about 2.1 million clones, with 80% to 95% as singletons. V is TRBV5-6 and J is TRBJ2-1; 12 bases map to TRBD2. The origin of this receptor is a man aged 18-30 years in good health. Some clones in this sample may be carry-over from other donors' samples. The sample consisted of naive CD8+ T cells from PBMCs. The CDR3 nucleotides are TGTGCCAGCAGCTTCCTAGCGGGGGGGTGGAATGAGCAGTTCTTC. Its translation is CASSFLAGGWNEQFF.